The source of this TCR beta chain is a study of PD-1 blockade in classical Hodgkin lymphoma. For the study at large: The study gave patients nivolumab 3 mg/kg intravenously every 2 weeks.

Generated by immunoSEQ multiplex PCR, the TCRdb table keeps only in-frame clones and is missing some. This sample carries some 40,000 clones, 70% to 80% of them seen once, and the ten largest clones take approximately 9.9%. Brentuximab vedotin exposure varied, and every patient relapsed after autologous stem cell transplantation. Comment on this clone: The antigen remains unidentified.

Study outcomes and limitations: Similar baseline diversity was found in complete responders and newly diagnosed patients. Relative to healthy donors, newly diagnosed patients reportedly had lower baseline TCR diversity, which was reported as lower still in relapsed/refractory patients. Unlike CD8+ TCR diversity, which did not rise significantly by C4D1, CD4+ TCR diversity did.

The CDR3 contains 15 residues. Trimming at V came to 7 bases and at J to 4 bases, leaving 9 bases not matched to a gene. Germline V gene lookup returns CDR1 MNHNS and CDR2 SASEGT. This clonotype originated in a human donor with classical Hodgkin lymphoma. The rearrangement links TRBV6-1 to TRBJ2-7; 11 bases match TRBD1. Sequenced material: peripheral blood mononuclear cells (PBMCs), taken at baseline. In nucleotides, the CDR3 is TGTGCCAGCACCAGGGGACAGGGGGGGGTTTACGAGCAGTACTTC. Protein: CASTRGQGGVYEQYF.